One and the same sample provided the 8 T cell receptor beta chains below, sequenced in a study of T cells in women clearing cervical HPV infection. The method was immunoSEQ multiplex PCR; TCRdb's version includes in-frame clones alone and lacks a portion of them. The listing contains approximately 15,000 clones. Sequencing was performed on blood buffy coat. The origin of the receptors is a woman aged 18 to 69 with a cervical HPV16 infection that either progressed to CIN3+ or cleared (not recorded which).

With respect to this clone: The missing CDR3 end, 3 residues past where the read stops, is filled in from the germline J gene. The rearrangement joins TRBV19 to TRBJ1-2, with TRBD1 as a possible D gene (6 bases). The germline CDR1 and CDR2 sequences are LNHDA and SQIVND (reference sequence). The CDR3 runs to 15 residues. V was clipped by 6 bases and J by 3 bases, with 17 bases between them. CDR3 amino acids: CASRTGQTGDYGYTF. The CDR3 bases that were read are TGTGCCAGTAGGACAGGACAGACGGGTGACTATGGC.

About this clone: The read is 3 residues too short to cover the CDR3 end, so that end is filled in from the germline J gene. The chain has TRBV18 and TRBJ2-3; D is ambiguous. The CDR3 has 13 amino acids. Germline CDR1 KGHSH, CDR2 LQKENI. The CDR3 sequence: CASFRGREETQYF. CDR3 bases read: TGTGCCAGCTTTCGCGGCAGAGAAGAGACG. The entire variable domain, with the rest obtained from reference TRBV18 and TRBJ2-3, is as follows: NAGVMQNPRHLVRRRGQEARLRCSPMKGHSHVYWYRQLPEEGLKFMVYLQKENIIDESGMPKERFSAEFPKEGPSILRIQQVVRGDSAAYFCASFRGREETQYFGPGTRLTVL.

In regard to this clone: The read halts 3 residues ahead of the CDR3 end, with the missing end drawn from the germline J gene. The chain uses TRBV6-2 or TRBV6-3 and TRBJ2-7; a possible D gene is TRBD1 (6 bases). The germline gives CDR1 MNHEY, CDR2 SVGEGT. Trimming removed 2 bases at V and 2 bases at J, with 16 bases between. The CDR3 sequence is 16 residues long. CDR3 region: CASSYSRGKVTYEQYF. The CDR3 DNA, read in part, is TGTGCCAGCAGTTACAGTAGGGGGAAAGTCACCTACGAG.

Turning to this clone: The CDR3 is cut off 3 residues early in the read; its end comes from the germline J gene. This rearrangement joins TRBV5-5 to TRBJ2-3; D is ambiguous. Germline CDR1 and CDR2: SGHKS and YYEKEE (reference sequence). Trimming pared 2 bases from V and 7 bases from J, leaving 5 bases between. The CDR3 contains 11 residues. CDR3 DNA (partial): TGTGCCAGCAGCTTCCAGAATACG. It codes for CASSFQNT. The full CDR3 reads CASSFQNTQYF.

As for this clone: The read ends 3 residues shy of where the CDR3 ends; the end is completed using the germline J gene. The rearrangement uses TRBV20-1 and TRBJ2-1; 10 bases agree with TRBD2. V lost 4 bases and J lost 7; bases outside the gene matches: 7. CDR1 DFQATT and CDR2 SNEGSKA come from the germline V gene (reference sequence). The CDR3 runs to 14 residues. The sequenced CDR3 bases are TGCAGTGCTAAAACTAGCGGGATATGGAATGAG. Encoded protein: CSAKTSGIWNE. The full CDR3 protein reads CSAKTSGIWNEQFF.

About this clone itself: Within the sample, other DNA sequences also encode this same CDR3. CDR3 amino acids: CASNTGLPKNIQYF. CDR3 DNA (partial): TGTGCCAGTAATACAGGGCTACCCAAAAACATT. This rearrangement joins TRBV2 to TRBJ2-4, with D perhaps matching TRBD1 (6 bases). The read ends 3 residues early relative to the CDR3; the germline J gene fills the gap. The V gene's germline CDR1 is SNHLY and CDR2 FYNNEI. V was cut by 9 bases and J by 2 bases, with 14 bases left in between. The CDR3 extends over 14 amino acids.

With respect to this clone: From the germline J gene comes the end of the CDR3, since the read stops 3 residues before it. J is TRBJ1-2 and V is TRBV2, with D possibly TRBD1 on 5 matching bases. Germline V gene sequence: CDR1 SNHLY, CDR2 FYNNEI. This CDR3 comprises 12 residues. The DNA read from the CDR3 is TGTGCCGGTCGGGGGGAAGCCTACGAC. The encoded protein is CAGRGEAYD. The complete CDR3 sequence is CAGRGEAYDYTF.

For this clone: The read is 3 residues too short to cover the CDR3 end, so that end is filled in from the germline J gene. The chain has TRBV2 and TRBJ2-7; a weak D match, TRBD2 (5 bases). Deletions cut 6 bases from V and 0 bases from J, with 15 bases between. CDR1 and CDR2 from the germline V gene are SNHLY and FYNNEI. This CDR3 has 15 residues. Incomplete CDR3 DNA: TGTGCCAGCAGAAATAGGCGGGTGGGCTCCTACGAG. The encoded protein is CASRNRRVGSYE. The CDR3 as a whole reads CASRNRRVGSYEQYF.